The TCR beta chain described here comes from a study of cytomegalovirus exposure and HLA in healthy donors. Study in general: Earlier work reported 117 million unique TCR beta sequences from 170 million or so T cells. Genotyping showed about 80% of fewer than 500 donors falling in the Caucasian-associated ancestry cluster.

Primers for the PCR totalled 60 Vbeta and 13 Jbeta. Using immunoSEQ multiplex PCR, the repertoire was profiled, and TCRdb retains in-frame clones only, with some absent. Among 190,000 or so clones, about four fifths were seen once, and the ten largest hold approximately 0.39%. Per the germline V gene, CDR1 is SGHTA and CDR2 is FQGTGA. V gave up 5 bases and J gave up 7 bases; unmatched junction bases: 10. The CDR3 has 17 amino acids. This clone appeared a single time. This TCR was recovered from a male donor in good health and CMV-seropositive. The chain employs TRBV7-3 and TRBJ2-3; 15 nucleotides align to TRBD2. Sequencing used PBMCs. The CDR3 nucleotides read TGTGCCAGCAGCACTACGCGGACTAGCGGGGGGGCGAATACGCAGTATTTT. This codes for CASSTTRTSGGANTQYF.